This T cell receptor beta chain was profiled in a study of T cell repertoires in cytomegalovirus infection. For the study at large: Indications came from public TCR beta signatures; they pointed to CMV infection and to a matching HLA type.

Findings and caveats of the study: There were carriers of CMV plus the relevant HLA, and cumulative public TCR beta family frequency identified them. HLA-C-restricted CMV-specific TCR beta clonotypes prevailed in the ex vivo response.

TCRdb redid the calling of the reads with MiXCR, one entry per CDR3 protein. The sample shows under 250,000 distinct CDR3 sequences, approximately 7% of them seen only once. This clonotype appeared many times. Its antigen remains unknown. The germline CDR1 and CDR2 sequences are SQVTM and ANQGSEA. The CDR3 is 16 amino acids. Trimming took 3 bases from V and 3 from J; bases not matched to a gene: 9. What was sequenced was PBMCs. This sequence was found in a human donor in good health (CMV status not recorded). Some clones in this sample may be carry-over from other donors' samples. The chain uses TRBV29-1 and TRBJ2-3; TRBD2 aligns across 10 bases. The CDR3 DNA sequence: TGCAGCGTTGATTCGTCGGCTAGCGGGGGTACAGATACGCAGTATTTT. It specifies CSVDSSASGGTDTQYF.